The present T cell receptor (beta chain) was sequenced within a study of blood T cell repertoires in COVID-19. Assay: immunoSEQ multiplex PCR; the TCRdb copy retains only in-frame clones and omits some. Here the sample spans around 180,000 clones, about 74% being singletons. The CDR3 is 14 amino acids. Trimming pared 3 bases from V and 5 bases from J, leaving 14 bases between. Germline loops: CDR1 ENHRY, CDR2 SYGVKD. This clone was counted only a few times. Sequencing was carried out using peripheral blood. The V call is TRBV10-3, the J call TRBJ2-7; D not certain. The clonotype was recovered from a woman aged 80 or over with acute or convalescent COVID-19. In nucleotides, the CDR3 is TGTGCCATCAGTGATAGTAACTCTGCGGACGAGCAGTACTTC. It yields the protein CAISDSNSADEQYF.